Detailed here is one TCR beta chain. Antigen: not known. This sample was included in a study of cytomegalovirus exposure and HLA in healthy donors. Each donor was nominally healthy when sampled (though unrecorded immune exposures were likely). The PCR used 60 Vbeta and 13 Jbeta primers. TCRdb's copy holds only in-frame clones and misses some; the assay was immunoSEQ multiplex PCR. The data hold 200,000 or so clones, with approximately 80% observed a single time. Whole-study results and caveats: A link between a missense DCLRE1C variant and TCR beta V- and J-gene trimming emerged from a later analysis. The classifier reportedly diagnosed cytomegalovirus status with high sensitivity and specificity.

The sequencing input was PBMCs. This TCR came from a woman between 18 and 29 years old in good health and CMV-seropositive.

CDR3 in DNA: TGTGCCAGCAGCTCCGGGACAGGGGAGGCCAACGTCCTGACTTTC. Translation: CASSSGTGEANVLTF. The chain recombines TRBV7-9 with TRBJ2-6; 10 nucleotides match TRBD1. Looked up from germline, CDR1 is SEHNR and CDR2 is FQNEAQ (reference sequence). V lost 4 bases and J lost 6; bases outside the gene matches: 3. This CDR3 spans 15 amino acids.